The entry below describes one TCR beta chain. The data belong to a study of shared T cell receptors in the human thymus. TCRdb's copy holds only in-frame clones and misses some; the assay was immunoSEQ multiplex PCR. The profile shows 600,000 to 900,000 clones, approximately 85% of them singletons. These sequences were also reported in another study, on human thymus T cells. This second study says: Thymic and blood repertoires seemed to favor certain V and J genes. Related reports documented highly overlapping thymic repertoires among unrelated individuals.

The receptor's source is a girl under three years old with a congenital heart defect. The specimen sequenced was thymocytes.

CDR3 sequence: CASSQFVGTADGFTF. In DNA, the CDR3 is TGTGCCAGCAGTCAATTTGTAGGGACAGCCGATGGTTTCACCTTC. The chain has TRBV2 and TRBJ1-2, with TRBD1 matching 7 bases. Germline assignment: CDR1 SNHLY and CDR2 FYNNEI. CDR3 length equals 15 residues. With 5 bases clipped from V and 13 bases from J, the junction kept 19 bases outside the gene matches.